The TCR beta chain under discussion was sequenced for a study of response to subunit inactivated influenza vaccine. General study points: That few new T cells are recruited by each seasonal influenza vaccination was the authors' suggestion.

Germline values: CDR1 MNHNS, CDR2 SASEGT. The V end was cut by 6 bases, the J end by 3 bases, with 15 bases between. The CDR3 runs to 14 residues. TCRdb processed the RT-PCR reads anew with MiXCR; each CDR3 protein has one entry. This sample has 800,000 or so distinct CDR3 sequences, with 21% found just once. On this clonotype itself: Its antigen is undetermined.

The source was PBMCs from blood, collected roughly 5 days after vaccination. This TCR was sampled from a man over 45 who received an inactivated influenza vaccine. This sequence joins TRBV6-1 and TRBJ2-7; D is unclear. The CDR3 sequence is CASRRLEVGYEQYF. The DNA of the CDR3 is TGTGCCAGCAGGAGACTTGAAGTGGGCTACGAGCAGTACTTC.